This T cell receptor (beta chain) was sequenced for a study of blood T cell repertoires in COVID-19. Across the whole study: The United States, Italy and Spain supplied acute and convalescent COVID-19 samples. T cells, B-cell-depleted T cells, or PBMCs supplied cDNA or gDNA.

The CDR3 extends over 17 amino acids. Per germline, CDR1 MNHEY and CDR2 SMNVEV (reference sequence). Trimming cost V 6 bases and J 2 bases, with 20 bases left between them. Sequencing was performed with immunoSEQ multiplex PCR; in TCRdb, only in-frame clones are kept and a portion is missing. The sample includes fewer than 150,000 clones, around nine tenths of them seen just once. The chain couples TRBV27 to TRBJ1-5; D is possibly TRBD1 (6 bases). The TCR originated in a woman aged 40 to 50 with acute or convalescent COVID-19. The sample consisted of peripheral blood. The CDR3 is CASSPRTGGLGNQPQHF. The CDR3 DNA is TGTGCCAGCAGCCCGAGAACGGGGGGCTTGGGCAATCAGCCCCAGCATTTT.